This entry is about one T cell receptor (beta chain). Its antigen is undetermined. Naive CD8 cells lacked CD45RO and underwent positive selection for CCR7, leaving out terminally differentiated effector memory CD45RA+ cells. The protocol was immunoSEQ multiplex PCR, while the TCRdb copy is restricted to in-frame clones and leaves out a portion. The repertoire holds fewer than 700,000 clones, with roughly 96% as singletons. This sample is part of a study of shared clonotypes between healthy human individuals. Findings of the study overall: In contrast to clonotypes shared by all four donors, non-shared clonotypes had lower generation probabilities. What naive subsets generally showed was a larger estimated richness than memory subsets showed.

The CDR3 spans 12 residues. Germline assignment: CDR1 MNHEY and CDR2 SMNVEV (reference sequence). The ends were cut back, 5 bases at V and 7 bases at J, with 11 bases in the middle. The gene calls are TRBV27 and TRBJ1-1; D not resolved. The sequence was obtained from a woman in her 30s in good health. Sequencing was performed on naive CD8+ T cells sorted from blood. The CDR3 here is CASSKDRVEAFF. In nucleotides, the CDR3 is TGTGCCAGCAGTAAAGACCGGGTTGAAGCTTTCTTT.